This T cell receptor beta chain derives from a study of OX40 agonist ivuxolimab in advanced cancers. From germline, CDR1 is SGHNT and CDR2 YYREEE (reference sequence). CDR3 length: 15 residues. Deletions cut 3 bases from V and 4 bases from J, with 16 bases between. The repertoire was sequenced with immunoSEQ multiplex PCR; TCRdb's copy has only in-frame clones and lacks some. The sample contains 30,000 to 40,000 clones, 65% to 80% of which appear only once. This sequence joins TRBV5-4 and TRBJ1-1; TRBD1 might be the D (5 bases). This clonotype originated in an adult with an advanced solid tumor such as melanoma, head and neck, liver or kidney cancer. Sequenced here: CD4+ or CD8+ T cells sorted from blood, sampled in a trial of the OX40 agonist ivuxolimab. The CDR3 sequence is CASSSRGARGTEAFF. The CDR3 nucleotides read TGTGCCAGCAGCTCAAGAGGGGCGCGGGGCACTGAAGCTTTCTTT.